Below, 30 T cell receptor beta chains from the same sample are listed, as sequenced in a study of OX40 agonist ivuxolimab in advanced cancers. Produced via immunoSEQ multiplex PCR; TCRdb's table is partial and in-frame only. The table records 45,000 to 70,000 clones, 85% to 90% of them present only once. The specimen comprised CD4+ or CD8+ T cells sorted from blood, sampled in a trial of the OX40 agonist ivuxolimab. All receptors come from an adult with an advanced solid tumor such as melanoma, head and neck, liver or kidney cancer.

This clone has only one observation. This sequence joins TRBV5-1 and TRBJ2-1; 9 positions agree with TRBD2. With 4 bases clipped from V and 2 bases from J, the junction kept 7 bases outside the gene matches. This CDR3 is 16 amino acids long. Germline values: CDR1 SGHRS, CDR2 YFSETQ. In DNA form, the CDR3 reads TGCGCCAGCAGCCCCGCCGCTAGCGGGGCCTACAATGAGCAGTTCTTC. This sequence encodes CASSPAASGAYNEQFF.

CDR3 sequence (DNA): TGTGCCAGCAGCCATGCTAGCGGGGGGACAAACACCGGGGAGCTGTTTTTT. This translates into CASSHASGGTNTGELFF. The chain has TRBV4-2 and TRBJ2-2; 11 nucleotides agree with TRBD2. The length of the CDR3 is 17 residues. The V and J ends lost 3 bases and 2 bases, in that order; junction bases with no gene match: 5. The germline CDR1 and CDR2 sequences are LGHNA and YNFKEQ.

The rearrangement joins TRBV7-6 to TRBJ1-1, with 11 bases aligning to TRBD1. Germline-derived CDR1 and CDR2 are SGHVS and FNYEAQ. The CDR3 is 14 amino acids. V shed 5 bases, J shed 13 bases, and the junction held 12 bases outside the gene matches. Here the CDR3 reads CASSPQGQGEILFF. The CDR3 coding sequence is TGTGCCAGCAGCCCCCAGGGACAGGGGGAGATCCTTTTCTTT. The whole variable domain, remainder taken from reference TRBV7-6 and TRBJ1-1, is GAGVSQSPRYKVTKRGQDVALRCDPISGHVSLYWYRQALGQGPEFLTYFNYEAQQDKSGLPNDRFSAERPEGSISTLTIQRTEQRDSAMYRCASSPQGQGEILFFGQGTRLTVV.

This chain links TRBV6-5 with TRBJ2-5; no clear D gene. CDR3 length: 13 amino acids. Germline V gene lookup returns CDR1 MNHEY and CDR2 SVGAGI. V dropped 2 bases and J dropped 2 bases, with 6 bases sitting between them. CDR3 loop: CASSYPGQETQYF. CDR3 coding DNA: TGTGCCAGCAGTTACCCCGGGCAAGAGACCCAGTACTTC.

This clone has only a few counts. This chain connects TRBV7-2 to TRBJ2-2, with 9 bases matching TRBD1. Germline CDR1 and CDR2: SGHTA and FQGNSA. The CDR3 length is 14 residues. V was clipped by 7 bases and J by 6 bases; unmatched bases: 6. The CDR3: CASILDRGPGELFF. The DNA of the CDR3 is TGTGCCAGCATCCTGGACAGGGGTCCCGGGGAGCTGTTTTTT. The full variable domain, with the rest looked up from reference TRBV7-2 and TRBJ2-2, is GAGVSQSPSNKVTEKGKDVELRCDPISGHTALYWYRQSLGQGLEFLIYFQGNSAPDKSGLPSDRFSAERTGGSVSTLTIQRTQQEDSAVYLCASILDRGPGELFFGEGSRLTVL.

V usage is TRBV18 and J usage is TRBJ1-2, with a tentative D call TRBD1 (6 bases). CDR3 size: 15 residues. The V and J ends lost 3 bases and 1 base respectively, with 12 bases between them. Germline CDR1 and CDR2: KGHSH and LQKENI. The CDR3 bases are TGTGCCAGCTCACCCTTTTCGGACAGTAACTATGGCTACACCTTC. Amino acid sequence: CASSPFSDSNYGYTF.

The rearrangement joins TRBV29-1 to TRBJ2-1, with D uncertain. Trimming cost V 2 bases and J 7 bases, with 6 bases left between them. The CDR3 runs to 11 residues. Germline V lookup: CDR1 SQVTM, CDR2 ANQGSEA. CDR3 DNA: TGCAGCGTTGAAATGTCTAATGAGCAGTTCTTC. This translates into CSVEMSNEQFF.

This chain joins TRBV18 and TRBJ2-1, with D perhaps TRBD1 or TRBD2 (5 bases each). The CDR3 runs to 16 residues. CDR1 is KGHSH and CDR2 is LQKENI in the germline V gene. V dropped 0 bases and J dropped 2 bases, with 11 bases sitting between them. CDR3 DNA sequence: TGTGCCAGCTCACCACCGGTCCGGGGACCCTACAATGAGCAGTTCTTC. Its translation is CASSPPVRGPYNEQFF.

V gene TRBV2 combines with J gene TRBJ2-1; TRBD1 might be the D (6 bases). The V and J ends lost 6 bases and 10 bases respectively, with 13 bases between them. This CDR3 spans 12 amino acids. In germline, CDR1 is SNHLY, CDR2 FYNNEI. The CDR3 DNA sequence: TGTGCCAGCAGAGGGGACACGGACGAGCAGTTCTTC. Its protein is CASRGDTDEQFF. Looking up the rest from reference TRBV2 and TRBJ2-1 gives the full variable domain: EPEVTQTPSHQVTQMGQEVILRCVPISNHLYFYWYRQILGQKVEFLVSFYNNEISEKSEIFDDQFSVERPDGSNFTLKIRSTKLEDSAMYFCASRGDTDEQFFGPGTRLTVL.

This clone is a singleton in its sample. The chain combines TRBV11-2 with TRBJ1-2; the match to TRBD1 covers 8 bases. The V segment lost 7 bases and the J segment 6 bases; nucleotides outside the gene matches: 13. CDR1 SGHAT and CDR2 FQNNGV come from the germline V gene. This CDR3 is built from 15 residues. CDR3 in DNA: TGTGCCAGCACCCGGGACAGGCTCCAGGGGGATGGCTACACCTTC. Protein product: CASTRDRLQGDGYTF.

The genes are TRBV19 and TRBJ1-5; 7 positions agree with TRBD1. Trimming at V came to 6 bases and at J to 2 bases, leaving 7 bases not matched to a gene. CDR1 and CDR2 from the germline V gene are LNHDA and SQIVND (reference sequence). The CDR3 extends over 15 amino acids. The CDR3 DNA reads TGTGCCAGTAGAGAGAAGGGGGCTGGCAATCAGCCCCAGCATTTT. Translated: CASREKGAGNQPQHF. Variable domain in full (rest from reference TRBV19 and TRBJ1-5): DGGITQSPKYLFRKEGQNVTLSCEQNLNHDAMYWYRQDPGQGLRLIYYSQIVNDFQKGDIAEGYSVSREKKESFPLTVTSAQKNPTAFYLCASREKGAGNQPQHFGDGTRLSIL.

The chain combines TRBV27 with TRBJ1-2; TRBD1 might be the D (5 bases). The CDR3 covers 15 residues. Trimming pared 0 bases from V and 7 bases from J, leaving 15 bases between. Germline CDR1 reads MNHEY; CDR2 reads SMNVEV (reference sequence). CDR3 sequence reads: CASSLSRLGLGGYTF. CDR3 sequence (DNA): TGTGCCAGCAGTTTATCCAGATTGGGACTTGGTGGCTACACCTTC.

This clone is a singleton in its sample. This rearrangement joins TRBV29-1 to TRBJ2-3; a weak D match, TRBD2 (7 bases). Trimming shortened V by 6 bases and J by 6 bases, and 16 bases separated the two germline ends. The CDR3 covers 13 residues. Per the germline V gene, CDR1 is SQVTM and CDR2 is ANQGSEA. The CDR3 region has the DNA TGCAGCGTCGTGGGGGGGGCAAAGGATACGCAGTATTTT. Translating gives CSVVGGAKDTQYF.

This clone was recorded once. The rearrangement links TRBV7-9 to TRBJ2-3, with D possibly TRBD1 on 6 matching bases. V lost 0 bases and J 2 bases, leaving 9 bases between the germline ends. CDR1 SEHNR and CDR2 FQNEAQ come from the germline V gene (reference sequence). The CDR3 spans 15 residues. CDR3 coding DNA: TGTGCCAGCAGCTTAGCGGGGGCGGACACAGATACGCAGTATTTT. It specifies CASSLAGADTDTQYF.

This sequence joins TRBV6-1 and TRBJ1-6, with D possibly matching TRBD1 (6 bases). There are 14 residues in the CDR3. Trimming took off 6 bases at V and 9 bases at J, with 15 bases between the two ends. CDR1 is MNHNS, CDR2 SASEGT, per germline. The CDR3 here is CASSGQRGPSPLHF. The CDR3 DNA follows: TGTGCCAGCAGCGGACAGAGAGGACCTTCACCCCTCCACTTT.

This clone was picked up a small number of times. This chain connects TRBV5-1 to TRBJ1-4, with 8 bases fitting TRBD1. Germline trimming cut 0 bases from V and 6 bases from J; bases unmatched to any gene: 7. Germline CDR1 SGHRS, CDR2 YFSETQ. This CDR3 contains 16 residues. CDR3 nucleotide sequence: TGCGCCAGCAGCTTGGGGACAGGGATTCAGTATGAAAAACTGTTTTTT. Its protein product is CASSLGTGIQYEKLFF.

The chain is built from TRBV15 and TRBJ2-7, with D unresolved. V was pared by 0 bases and J by 3 bases, with 12 bases between. In germline, CDR1 is LNHNV, CDR2 YYDKDF (reference sequence). This CDR3 contains 15 residues. CDR3 region: CATSRDLDSGYEQYF. As DNA, the CDR3 is TGTGCCACCAGCAGAGATTTGGATTCGGGCTACGAGCAGTACTTC. Using reference TRBV15 and TRBJ2-7 for the parts outside the CDR3, the full variable domain is DAMVIQNPRYQVTQFGKPVTLSCSQTLNHNVMYWYQQKSSQAPKLLFHYYDKDFNNEADTPDNFQSRRPNTSFCFLDIRSPGLGDTAMYLCATSRDLDSGYEQYFGPGTRLTVT.

DNA of the CDR3: TGTGCCAGCTCAATAGCCCTTACAGGAGGGGACACTGAAGCTTTCTTT. Protein: CASSIALTGGDTEAFF. The V and J genes are TRBV18 and TRBJ1-1, with D perhaps TRBD1 (5 bases). This CDR3 is 16 amino acids long. V was clipped by 5 bases and J by 3 bases, with 19 bases between them. Germline CDR1 and CDR2: KGHSH and LQKENI.

The J gene is TRBJ1-1, the V gene TRBV5-4, with a weak D call TRBD1 (5 bases). Germline V lookup: CDR1 SGHNT, CDR2 YYREEE (reference sequence). This CDR3 has 12 residues. Trimming removed 4 bases from V and 8 bases from J, with 12 bases in between. The CDR3 sequence is CASSKRDGEAFF. CDR3 nucleotide sequence: TGTGCCAGCAGCAAACGGGACGGAGAAGCTTTCTTT.

This rearrangement joins TRBV28 to TRBJ1-5, with TRBD1 matching over 7 bases. Germline CDR1 reads MDHEN; CDR2 reads SYDVKM. J was trimmed by 4 bases and V by 3 bases; bases with no gene match: 9. The CDR3 has 16 amino acids. This CDR3 is CASSFPSRTGNQPQHF. In nucleotides, the CDR3 is TGTGCCAGCAGTTTCCCATCCCGGACAGGAAATCAGCCCCAGCATTTT.

This clone has only one observation. The chain couples TRBV7-2 to TRBJ1-1; D ambiguous. Trimming took off 6 bases at V and 5 bases at J, with 16 bases between the two ends. The germline V gene has CDR1 SGHTA and CDR2 FQGNSA. The CDR3 totals 14 residues. The CDR3 is CASSSGVGRTEAFF. The CDR3, as DNA: TGTGCCAGCAGTTCTGGTGTCGGTCGGACTGAAGCTTTCTTT.

V gene TRBV5-6 combines with J gene TRBJ1-5, with D possibly matching TRBD1 (5 bases). Trimming cost V 0 bases and J 7 bases, with 11 bases left between them. Germline CDR1 SGHDT, CDR2 YYEEEE. This CDR3 contains 14 residues. CDR3 loop: CASSLEGRGQPQHF. The DNA for the CDR3 is TGTGCCAGCAGCTTGGAGGGGCGTGGGCAGCCCCAGCATTTT.

The CDR3 DNA is TGTGCCAGCAGCCAAAACAGGGGTCCCCAGCATTTT. Amino acids: CASSQNRGPQHF. The chain combines TRBV7-9 with TRBJ1-5; 7 nucleotides align to TRBD1. After removal of 5 bases from V and 10 bases from J, the junction contained 5 bases not matched to a gene. The CDR3 sequence is 12 residues long. The germline gives CDR1 SEHNR, CDR2 FQNEAQ (reference sequence). Drawing the rest from reference TRBV7-9 and TRBJ1-5, the complete variable domain is DTGVSQNPRHKITKRGQNVTFRCDPISEHNRLYWYRQTLGQGPEFLTYFQNEAQLEKSRLLSDRFSAERPKGSFSTLEIQRTEQGDSAMYLCASSQNRGPQHFGDGTRLSIL.

CDR3 nucleotides: TGTGCCAGCTCACCCCGGCGGGCGGGTGAAGCTTTCTTT. Protein: CASSPRRAGEAFF. V is TRBV18 and J is TRBJ1-1; no reliable D call. The CDR3 contains 13 residues. From germline, CDR1 is KGHSH and CDR2 LQKENI. Trimming took off 3 bases at V and 7 bases at J, with 12 bases between the two ends.

The V gene is TRBV11-2, the J gene TRBJ1-4; unclear D gene. The CDR3 has 11 amino acids. V was cut by 2 bases and J by 10 bases, with 5 bases left in between. Germline V CDR1 and CDR2: SGHAT, FQNNGV. CDR3 sequence reads: CASSLTGKLFF. The CDR3 DNA is TGTGCCAGCAGCTTAACCGGAAAACTGTTTTTT. The full variable domain, with the rest looked up from reference TRBV11-2 and TRBJ1-4, is EAGVAQSPRYKIIEKRQSVAFWCNPISGHATLYWYQQILGQGPKLLIQFQNNGVVDDSQLPKDRFSAERLKGVDSTLKIQPAKLEDSAVYLCASSLTGKLFFGSGTQLSVL.

This clone is categorized as medium-sized. The chain employs TRBV25-1 and TRBJ1-6; D ambiguous. Germline values: CDR1 MGHDK, CDR2 SYGVNS. The CDR3 is 15 residues long. The V and J ends lost 3 bases and 3 bases respectively, with 9 bases between them. The CDR3 spells CASSEREVYNSPLHF. CDR3 coding DNA: TGTGCCAGCAGTGAGAGGGAGGTCTATAATTCACCCCTCCACTTT.

CDR3 nucleotide sequence: TGTGCCAGCAGTGGAAGGGAGCCCCGCAATCAGCCCCAGCATTTT. Its translation is CASSGREPRNQPQHF. The chain recombines TRBV2 with TRBJ1-5; no firm D call. The CDR3 is made up of 15 amino acids. Trimming took off 4 bases at V and 2 bases at J, with 12 bases between the two ends. Per germline, CDR1 SNHLY and CDR2 FYNNEI.

The V and J genes are TRBV7-2 and TRBJ2-5; the match to TRBD1 covers 8 bases. Looked up from germline, CDR1 is SGHTA and CDR2 is FQGNSA. The CDR3 covers 13 residues. The trim removed 3 bases at V and 5 bases at J, leaving 2 bases unmatched. CDR3 loop: CASSFRQGETQYF. Written as DNA, the CDR3 is TGTGCCAGCAGCTTTCGACAGGGGGAGACCCAGTACTTC.

This clone came up a few times. This rearrangement joins TRBV19 to TRBJ1-1; the match to TRBD1 covers 8 bases. Germline CDR1 LNHDA, CDR2 SQIVND (reference sequence). This CDR3 is 12 amino acids long. Trimming removed 5 bases from V and 10 bases from J; junction bases left unmatched: 6. CDR3: CASSVRGLGAFF. DNA of the CDR3: TGTGCCAGTAGTGTCAGGGGGCTCGGAGCTTTCTTT.

This clone was found once. The genes are TRBV9 and TRBJ2-7; D unclear. V was pared by 5 bases and J by 6 bases, with 9 bases between. The CDR3 contains 11 residues. Germline V gene data show CDR1 as SGDLS and CDR2 as YYNGEE. This chain's CDR3 is CASSAGGEQYF. For the CDR3, the DNA is TGTGCCAGCAGTGCTGGTGGCGAGCAGTACTTC.